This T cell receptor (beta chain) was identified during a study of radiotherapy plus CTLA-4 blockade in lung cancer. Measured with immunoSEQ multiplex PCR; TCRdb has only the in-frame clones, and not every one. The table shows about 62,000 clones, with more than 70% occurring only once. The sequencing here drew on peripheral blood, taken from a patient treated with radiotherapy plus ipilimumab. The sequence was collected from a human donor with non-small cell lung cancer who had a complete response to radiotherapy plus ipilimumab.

CDR3 coding DNA: TGTGCCAGCAGGACAGGGCGGTACGAGCAGTACTTC. This sequence encodes CASRTGRYEQYF. J is TRBJ2-7 and V is TRBV28; 7 bases fit TRBD1. The CDR3 is 12 residues long. Germline values: CDR1 MDHEN, CDR2 SYDVKM. Unmatched junction bases numbered 3, after V lost 6 bases and J lost 4 bases.